This passage covers 32 T cell receptor beta chains from one sample sequenced in a study of blood T cell repertoires in COVID-19. Using immunoSEQ multiplex PCR, the repertoire was profiled, and TCRdb retains in-frame clones only, with some absent. The sample has nearly 200,000 clones, 80% to 90% seen once; the top ten hold approximately 8.1%. The specimen was PBMCs or T cells enriched from blood (not recorded which). The receptors here all came from a woman aged 18-35 years who had recovered from COVID-19.

As concerns this clone: Other nucleotide sequences in the sample specify the same CDR3. The chain is built from TRBV28 and TRBJ2-7; D not resolved. The CDR3 covers 12 residues. The V gene lost 1 base and the J gene lost 2 bases, with 3 bases spanning the gap. Per germline, CDR1 MDHEN and CDR2 SYDVKM. CDR3 residues: CASSLSAYEQYF. DNA of the CDR3: TGTGCCAGCAGTTTATCGGCCTACGAGCAGTACTTC. The variable domain in full, with the rest retrieved from reference TRBV28 and TRBJ2-7, is DVKVTQSSRYLVKRTGEKVFLECVQDMDHENMFWYRQDPGLGLRLIYFSYDVKMKEKGDIPEGYSVSREKKERFSLILESASTNQTSMYLCASSLSAYEQYFGPGTRLTVT.

This clone was seen only once. The chain couples TRBV18 to TRBJ1-1; no definite D call. The V and J ends lost 3 bases and 6 bases respectively, with 11 bases between them. This CDR3 comprises 13 residues. Per germline, CDR1 KGHSH and CDR2 LQKENI. DNA of the CDR3: TGTGCCAGCTCACCCGGAAGGAGGGCTGAAGCTTTCTTT. Encoded protein: CASSPGRRAEAFF.

This clone was observed a few times. The chain employs TRBV19 and TRBJ1-2; 12 bases are a match to TRBD1. The CDR3 is 14 residues long. Germline assignment: CDR1 LNHDA and CDR2 SQIVND (reference sequence). Trimming removed 4 bases from V and 4 bases from J; junction bases left unmatched: 1. The DNA of the CDR3 is TGTGCCAGTAGTACGGGACAGGGGGCCTATGGCTACACCTTC. It codes for CASSTGQGAYGYTF.

The rearrangement links TRBV7-3 to TRBJ1-2; possible D gene TRBD1, 5 bases. The CDR3 consists of 13 residues. V dropped 4 bases and J dropped 4 bases, with 10 bases sitting between them. Germline V gene lookup returns CDR1 SGHTA and CDR2 FQGTGA. The CDR3 here is CASSSAGGYGYTF. Written as DNA, the CDR3 is TGTGCCAGCAGCTCCGCCGGGGGCTATGGCTACACCTTC.

This clone was recorded once. The genes are TRBV2 and TRBJ1-5; D is uncertain. CDR1 is SNHLY and CDR2 is FYNNEI in the germline V gene. The CDR3 totals 15 residues. Trimming shortened V by 3 bases and J by 9 bases, and 18 bases separated the two germline ends. DNA for the CDR3: TGTGCCAGCAGTGACCCCGGGTCCCACCTTGGGCCCCAGCATTTT. This codes for CASSDPGSHLGPQHF.

The rearrangement joins TRBV4-2 to TRBJ2-2, with TRBD2 matching over 7 bases. Germline assignment: CDR1 LGHNA and CDR2 YNFKEQ. This CDR3 is 14 amino acids long. The V gene end was trimmed by 0 bases and the J gene end by 7 bases; junction bases not matched to a gene: 2. The CDR3 reads CASSQDGEGGELFF. The DNA of the CDR3 is TGTGCCAGCAGCCAAGATGGGGAGGGCGGGGAGCTGTTTTTT.

The chain employs TRBV21-1 and TRBJ1-1; the table calls TRBD1, which could not be checked here. TRBV21-1 is given as a pseudogene. The CDR3 runs to 17 residues. CDR3 sequence (DNA): TGTGCCAGCAGCCAAGACAGAGTTCGCAATTTGAACACTGAAGCTTTCTTT. This gives the protein CASSQDRVRNLNTEAFF.

The rearrangement joins TRBV19 to TRBJ2-7; D ambiguous. Germline V gives CDR1 LNHDA, CDR2 SQIVND (reference sequence). This CDR3 spans 14 amino acids. Trimming cost V 3 bases and J 3 bases, with 12 bases left between them. This chain's CDR3 is CASSISGNGYEQYF. As DNA, the CDR3 is TGTGCCAGTAGTATCTCAGGTAACGGCTACGAGCAGTACTTC.

The CDR3 DNA follows: TGTGCCAGTAGTACAGCGCCCCGTGGCTATGGCTACACCTTC. Protein sequence: CASSTAPRGYGYTF. V usage is TRBV19 and J usage is TRBJ1-2; no reliable D call. Germline V lookup: CDR1 LNHDA, CDR2 SQIVND (reference sequence). The CDR3 totals 14 residues. The germline V and J ends were trimmed by 4 bases and 4 bases, with 13 bases remaining between them. The variable domain in full, completed from reference TRBV19 and TRBJ1-2, reads DGGITQSPKYLFRKEGQNVTLSCEQNLNHDAMYWYRQDPGQGLRLIYYSQIVNDFQKGDIAEGYSVSREKKESFPLTVTSAQKNPTAFYLCASSTAPRGYGYTFGSGTRLTVV.

J is TRBJ1-1 and V is TRBV9; 9 bases line up with TRBD1. The CDR3 has 16 residues. Unmatched junction bases numbered 11, after V lost 2 bases and J lost 6 bases. CDR1 is SGDLS and CDR2 is YYNGEE in the germline V gene. CDR3 DNA: TGTGCCAGCAGCGTGGAAAACACAGGGGGCTTCCCTGAAGCTTTCTTT. This gives the protein CASSVENTGGFPEAFF.

The chain is built from TRBV9 and TRBJ2-7, with 8 bases fitting TRBD1. This CDR3 has 15 amino acids. Germline values: CDR1 SGDLS, CDR2 YYNGEE. V was pared by 3 bases and J by 1 base, with 6 bases of the junction left unmatched. CDR3 sequence: CASSEGTGPSYEQYF. DNA of the CDR3: TGTGCCAGCAGCGAAGGGACAGGTCCTTCCTACGAGCAGTACTTC.

The chain employs TRBV20-1 and TRBJ1-1, with D possibly being TRBD1 (6 bases). Deletions cut 3 bases from V and 8 bases from J, with 10 bases between. CDR3 length: 11 residues. CDR1 is DFQATT and CDR2 is SNEGSKA in the germline V gene (reference sequence). CDR3 amino acids: CSASWGTEAFF. The CDR3 DNA is TGCAGTGCTAGCTGGGGGACAGAAGCTTTCTTT.

V and J are TRBV12-5 and TRBJ1-6; 7 bases are a match to TRBD1. Looked up from germline, CDR1 is LGHNT and CDR2 is FRNRAP. The CDR3 runs to 15 residues. The J segment lost 1 base and the V segment lost 5 bases, leaving 2 bases of the junction unmatched. CDR3 coding DNA: TGTGCTAGTGGTCTGGGACAGTCCTATAATTCACCCCTCCACTTT. Translated, it gives CASGLGQSYNSPLHF.

This clone occurred once. The chain uses TRBV6-2 or TRBV6-3 and TRBJ1-2; D may be TRBD1 (6 bases). The CDR3 runs to 13 residues. CDR1 is MNHEY and CDR2 is SVGEGT in the germline V gene. The germline V and J ends were trimmed by 2 bases and 7 bases, with 11 bases remaining between them. The CDR3 DNA sequence: TGTGCCAGCAGTTACCCCCAACAGGGTGGCTACACCTTC. It codes for CASSYPQQGGYTF.

This clone was detected a few times. V gene TRBV6-4 combines with J gene TRBJ2-3, with 12 bases fitting TRBD2. Looked up from germline, CDR1 is MRHNA and CDR2 is SNTAGT. The CDR3 extends over 15 amino acids. The V segment lost 4 bases and the J segment 2 bases; nucleotides outside the gene matches: 1. The CDR3 sequence is CASSASGGATDTQYF. CDR3 bases: TGTGCCAGCAGTGCTAGCGGGGGGGCCACAGATACGCAGTATTTT.

J is TRBJ1-2 and V is TRBV19, with TRBD1 identical over 8 bases. V was clipped by 3 bases and J by 4 bases; unmatched bases: 7. The CDR3 has 15 amino acids. The germline CDR1 and CDR2 sequences are LNHDA and SQIVND (reference sequence). CDR3 sequence (DNA): TGTGCCAGTAGTATCCAGGGGGCGTCTACCTATGGCTACACCTTC. This sequence encodes CASSIQGASTYGYTF.

V is TRBV28 and J is TRBJ1-2; possibly TRBD1 for D (5 bases). The germline CDR1 and CDR2 sequences are MDHEN and SYDVKM. This CDR3 spans 14 amino acids. The V end was cut by 5 bases, the J end by 1 base, with 11 bases between. The CDR3 reads CASSKTVHNYGYTF. The CDR3 DNA reads as TGTGCCAGCAGTAAGACAGTCCATAACTATGGCTACACCTTC.

In this sample, this clone turned up once. The chain is built from TRBV7-9 and TRBJ1-1, with a weak D call TRBD1 (6 bases). The CDR3 has 14 residues. V was trimmed by 5 bases and J by 5 bases, leaving 15 bases between them. Germline CDR1 reads SEHNR; CDR2 reads FQNEAQ (reference sequence). CDR3 in DNA: TGTGCCAGCAGCCCGACCAGGGGAGGGACTGAAGCTTTCTTT. This encodes CASSPTRGGTEAFF.

The chain couples TRBV20-1 to TRBJ2-4, with TRBD2 as a possible D gene (6 bases). V dropped 3 bases and J dropped 0 bases, with 18 bases sitting between them. The V gene's germline CDR1 is DFQATT and CDR2 SNEGSKA (reference sequence). The CDR3 consists of 17 residues. The chain's CDR3 is CSASYLDGTLAKNIQYF. DNA of the CDR3: TGCAGTGCTAGTTATCTGGATGGGACTTTAGCCAAAAACATTCAGTACTTC.

This clone appeared a few times. J is TRBJ2-7 and V is TRBV7-9; 10 bases agree with TRBD2. The junction had 3 bases not matched to a gene; V was cut back by 3 bases and J by 4 bases. Germline-derived CDR1 and CDR2 are SEHNR and FQNEAQ (reference sequence). The CDR3 totals 14 residues. CDR3 amino acids: CASSFSGGRYEQYF. DNA for the CDR3: TGTGCCAGCAGCTTTAGCGGGGGGAGGTACGAGCAGTACTTC.

V usage is TRBV6-6 and J usage is TRBJ1-2; D possibly corresponds to TRBD1 (6 bases). Germline-derived CDR1 and CDR2 are MNHNY and SVGAGI (reference sequence). This CDR3 has 14 amino acids. The V and J ends lost 4 bases and 2 bases respectively, with 11 bases between them. DNA of the CDR3: TGTGCCAGCAGTTCCGGCGGACAGAACTATGGCTACACCTTC. Encoded protein: CASSSGGQNYGYTF.

The sample holds a few counts of this clone. CDR3 sequence (DNA): TGTGCCAGCAGCCAAACTAGCGGGGCTAGCACAGATACGCAGTATTTT. Translation gives CASSQTSGASTDTQYF. The chain is built from TRBV5-4 and TRBJ2-3; 10 bases are shared with TRBD2. The CDR3 sequence is 16 residues long. The V and J ends lost 4 bases and 0 bases, in that order; junction bases with no gene match: 5. CDR1 and CDR2 (germline): SGHNT, YYREEE (reference sequence).

The V and J genes are TRBV7-6 and TRBJ2-2; 12 positions match TRBD2. The CDR3 is 19 amino acids. V shed 4 bases, J shed 6 bases, and the junction held 15 bases outside the gene matches. Germline V gene data show CDR1 as SGHVS and CDR2 as FNYEAQ. The CDR3 here is CASSWGTRLAGDMSGELFF. Written as DNA, the CDR3 is TGTGCCAGCAGCTGGGGGACCCGACTAGCGGGGGATATGTCCGGGGAGCTGTTTTTT.

The rearrangement joins TRBV10-3 to TRBJ1-5; tentative D call: TRBD1 (5 bases). Germline CDR1 reads ENHRY; CDR2 reads SYGVKD. The V gene lost 0 bases and the J gene lost 0 bases, with 21 bases spanning the gap. The CDR3 contains 20 residues. DNA of the CDR3: TGTGCCATCAGTGAGTCTGTGTTTGGGGCAGCTGCCTATAGCAATCAGCCCCAGCATTTT. This translates into CAISESVFGAAAYSNQPQHF.

Details on this clone: This CDR3 is also generated by other DNA sequences in the sample. The genes are TRBV19 and TRBJ2-1, with 12 bases identical to TRBD1. From germline, CDR1 is LNHDA and CDR2 SQIVND (reference sequence). V was pared by 3 bases and J by 0 bases, with 9 bases of the junction left unmatched. This CDR3 is built from 19 residues. The DNA for the CDR3 is TGTGCCAGTAGTATCAGGGGACAGGGGGCGATTAGCTCCTACAATGAGCAGTTCTTC. This codes for CASSIRGQGAISSYNEQFF.

The chain carries TRBV30 and TRBJ2-7; D unresolved. Deletions cut 4 bases from V and 0 bases from J, with 7 bases between. Germline-derived CDR1 and CDR2 are GTSNPN and SVGIG (reference sequence). This CDR3 is 12 amino acids long. The CDR3 reads CAWIVSSYEQYF. In DNA form, the CDR3 reads TGTGCCTGGATCGTTAGCTCCTACGAGCAGTACTTC.

The chain couples TRBV2 to TRBJ2-4, with D perhaps TRBD2 (6 bases). Per the germline V gene, CDR1 is SNHLY and CDR2 is FYNNEI. Trimming stripped 8 bases from V and 8 bases from J, with 19 bases between. The CDR3 consists of 14 residues. The CDR3 DNA reads TGTGCCAGCTCACGAAAGCCCTCGGGGGACATTCAGTACTTC. Translation gives CASSRKPSGDIQYF.

The V call is TRBV18, the J call TRBJ1-2; maybe TRBD1 (5 bases). V was pared by 2 bases and J by 5 bases, with 12 bases between. The CDR3 is 14 amino acids. Germline loops: CDR1 KGHSH, CDR2 LQKENI. CDR3 in amino acids: CASSPVGGSYGYTF. CDR3 bases: TGTGCCAGCTCACCAGTCGGGGGTAGTTATGGCTACACCTTC.

This sequence joins TRBV7-8 and TRBJ2-1; possible D gene TRBD2, 5 bases. Germline-derived CDR1 and CDR2 are SGHVS and FQNEAQ. V was cut by 5 bases and J by 10 bases, with 15 bases left in between. The CDR3 loop spans 13 amino acids. The CDR3 sequence is CASSPDGPGEQFF. The CDR3 DNA sequence: TGTGCCAGCAGCCCGGACGGGCCGGGAGAGCAGTTCTTC. Supplemented by reference TRBV7-8 and TRBJ2-1, the full variable domain reads GAGVSQSPRYKVAKRGQDVALRCDPISGHVSLFWYQQALGQGPEFLTYFQNEAQLDKSGLPSDRFFAERPEGSVSTLKIQRTQQEDSAVYLCASSPDGPGEQFFGPGTRLTVL.

The chain carries TRBV6-5 and TRBJ2-7; 8 bases are shared with TRBD2. After removal of 8 bases from V and 4 bases from J, the junction contained 7 bases not matched to a gene. This CDR3 spans 13 amino acids. From germline, CDR1 is MNHEY and CDR2 SVGAGI. CDR3 sequence reads: CASGGGIPYEQYF. In DNA, the CDR3 is TGTGCCAGCGGCGGGGGGATACCTTACGAGCAGTACTTC.

This chain joins TRBV5-1 and TRBJ1-6; D not resolved. Trimming pared 0 bases from V and 6 bases from J, leaving 13 bases between. Germline CDR1 reads SGHRS; CDR2 reads YFSETQ. This CDR3 contains 16 residues. DNA of the CDR3: TGCGCCAGCAGCTTGGATTCGGGGATTGGTAATTCACCCCTCCACTTT. Amino acids: CASSLDSGIGNSPLHF. The whole variable domain, filled in from reference TRBV5-1 and TRBJ1-6, reads KAGVTQTPRYLIKTRGQQVTLSCSPISGHRSVSWYQQTPGQGLQFLFEYFSETQRNKGNFPGRFSGRQFSNSRSEMNVSTLELGDSALYLCASSLDSGIGNSPLHFGNGTRLTVT.

The genes are TRBV2 and TRBJ1-4; 7 nucleotides agree with TRBD1. The V gene end was trimmed by 7 bases and the J gene end by 5 bases; junction bases not matched to a gene: 7. The CDR3 has 14 amino acids. From germline, CDR1 is SNHLY and CDR2 FYNNEI. The CDR3 loop reads CASTPGQLNEKLFF. In nucleotides, the CDR3 is TGTGCCAGCACGCCGGGACAGCTAAATGAAAAACTGTTTTTT.